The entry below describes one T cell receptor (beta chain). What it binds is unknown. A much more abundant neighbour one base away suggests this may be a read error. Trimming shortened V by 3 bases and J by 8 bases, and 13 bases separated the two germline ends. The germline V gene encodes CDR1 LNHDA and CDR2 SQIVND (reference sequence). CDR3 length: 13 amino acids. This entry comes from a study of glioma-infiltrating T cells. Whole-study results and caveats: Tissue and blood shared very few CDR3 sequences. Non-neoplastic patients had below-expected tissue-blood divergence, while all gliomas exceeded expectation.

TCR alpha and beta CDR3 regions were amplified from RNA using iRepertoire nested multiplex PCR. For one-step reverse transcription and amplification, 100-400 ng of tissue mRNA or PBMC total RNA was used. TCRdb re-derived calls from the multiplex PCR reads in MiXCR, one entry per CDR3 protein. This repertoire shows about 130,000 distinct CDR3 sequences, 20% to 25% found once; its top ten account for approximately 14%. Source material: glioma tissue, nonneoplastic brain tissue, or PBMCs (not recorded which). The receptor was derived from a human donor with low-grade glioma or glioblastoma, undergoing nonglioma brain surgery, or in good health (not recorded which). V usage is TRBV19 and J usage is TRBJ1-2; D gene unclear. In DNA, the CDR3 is TGTGCCAGTAGTATCGTACAGCCCCCGGGCTACACCTTC. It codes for CASSIVQPPGYTF.